The sample holds a few counts of the clone carrying this TCR beta chain. What it binds is unknown. This specimen belongs to a study of T cell repertoires in cytomegalovirus infection. Overall study results and limits: HLA-C-restricted TCR beta clonotypes specific for CMV led the ex vivo response.

Germline V CDR1 and CDR2: LNHNV, YYDKDF (reference sequence). V gave up 3 bases and J gave up 5 bases, with 11 bases separating them. The CDR3 consists of 14 residues. TCRdb independently ran MiXCR on the reads; one entry per CDR3 protein. Counted here are around 530,000 distinct CDR3 sequences, 26% occurring once; the ten biggest clones make up roughly an eighth. The chain has TRBV15 and TRBJ1-5; D unresolved. The sequence was collected from a human donor in good health (CMV status not recorded). Some clones in this sample may be carry-over from other donors' samples. The sequencing input was PBMCs. The CDR3 DNA follows: TGTGCCACCAGCAGGAAAAGGAAAGATCAGCCCCAGCATTTT. This sequence encodes CATSRKRKDQPQHF.